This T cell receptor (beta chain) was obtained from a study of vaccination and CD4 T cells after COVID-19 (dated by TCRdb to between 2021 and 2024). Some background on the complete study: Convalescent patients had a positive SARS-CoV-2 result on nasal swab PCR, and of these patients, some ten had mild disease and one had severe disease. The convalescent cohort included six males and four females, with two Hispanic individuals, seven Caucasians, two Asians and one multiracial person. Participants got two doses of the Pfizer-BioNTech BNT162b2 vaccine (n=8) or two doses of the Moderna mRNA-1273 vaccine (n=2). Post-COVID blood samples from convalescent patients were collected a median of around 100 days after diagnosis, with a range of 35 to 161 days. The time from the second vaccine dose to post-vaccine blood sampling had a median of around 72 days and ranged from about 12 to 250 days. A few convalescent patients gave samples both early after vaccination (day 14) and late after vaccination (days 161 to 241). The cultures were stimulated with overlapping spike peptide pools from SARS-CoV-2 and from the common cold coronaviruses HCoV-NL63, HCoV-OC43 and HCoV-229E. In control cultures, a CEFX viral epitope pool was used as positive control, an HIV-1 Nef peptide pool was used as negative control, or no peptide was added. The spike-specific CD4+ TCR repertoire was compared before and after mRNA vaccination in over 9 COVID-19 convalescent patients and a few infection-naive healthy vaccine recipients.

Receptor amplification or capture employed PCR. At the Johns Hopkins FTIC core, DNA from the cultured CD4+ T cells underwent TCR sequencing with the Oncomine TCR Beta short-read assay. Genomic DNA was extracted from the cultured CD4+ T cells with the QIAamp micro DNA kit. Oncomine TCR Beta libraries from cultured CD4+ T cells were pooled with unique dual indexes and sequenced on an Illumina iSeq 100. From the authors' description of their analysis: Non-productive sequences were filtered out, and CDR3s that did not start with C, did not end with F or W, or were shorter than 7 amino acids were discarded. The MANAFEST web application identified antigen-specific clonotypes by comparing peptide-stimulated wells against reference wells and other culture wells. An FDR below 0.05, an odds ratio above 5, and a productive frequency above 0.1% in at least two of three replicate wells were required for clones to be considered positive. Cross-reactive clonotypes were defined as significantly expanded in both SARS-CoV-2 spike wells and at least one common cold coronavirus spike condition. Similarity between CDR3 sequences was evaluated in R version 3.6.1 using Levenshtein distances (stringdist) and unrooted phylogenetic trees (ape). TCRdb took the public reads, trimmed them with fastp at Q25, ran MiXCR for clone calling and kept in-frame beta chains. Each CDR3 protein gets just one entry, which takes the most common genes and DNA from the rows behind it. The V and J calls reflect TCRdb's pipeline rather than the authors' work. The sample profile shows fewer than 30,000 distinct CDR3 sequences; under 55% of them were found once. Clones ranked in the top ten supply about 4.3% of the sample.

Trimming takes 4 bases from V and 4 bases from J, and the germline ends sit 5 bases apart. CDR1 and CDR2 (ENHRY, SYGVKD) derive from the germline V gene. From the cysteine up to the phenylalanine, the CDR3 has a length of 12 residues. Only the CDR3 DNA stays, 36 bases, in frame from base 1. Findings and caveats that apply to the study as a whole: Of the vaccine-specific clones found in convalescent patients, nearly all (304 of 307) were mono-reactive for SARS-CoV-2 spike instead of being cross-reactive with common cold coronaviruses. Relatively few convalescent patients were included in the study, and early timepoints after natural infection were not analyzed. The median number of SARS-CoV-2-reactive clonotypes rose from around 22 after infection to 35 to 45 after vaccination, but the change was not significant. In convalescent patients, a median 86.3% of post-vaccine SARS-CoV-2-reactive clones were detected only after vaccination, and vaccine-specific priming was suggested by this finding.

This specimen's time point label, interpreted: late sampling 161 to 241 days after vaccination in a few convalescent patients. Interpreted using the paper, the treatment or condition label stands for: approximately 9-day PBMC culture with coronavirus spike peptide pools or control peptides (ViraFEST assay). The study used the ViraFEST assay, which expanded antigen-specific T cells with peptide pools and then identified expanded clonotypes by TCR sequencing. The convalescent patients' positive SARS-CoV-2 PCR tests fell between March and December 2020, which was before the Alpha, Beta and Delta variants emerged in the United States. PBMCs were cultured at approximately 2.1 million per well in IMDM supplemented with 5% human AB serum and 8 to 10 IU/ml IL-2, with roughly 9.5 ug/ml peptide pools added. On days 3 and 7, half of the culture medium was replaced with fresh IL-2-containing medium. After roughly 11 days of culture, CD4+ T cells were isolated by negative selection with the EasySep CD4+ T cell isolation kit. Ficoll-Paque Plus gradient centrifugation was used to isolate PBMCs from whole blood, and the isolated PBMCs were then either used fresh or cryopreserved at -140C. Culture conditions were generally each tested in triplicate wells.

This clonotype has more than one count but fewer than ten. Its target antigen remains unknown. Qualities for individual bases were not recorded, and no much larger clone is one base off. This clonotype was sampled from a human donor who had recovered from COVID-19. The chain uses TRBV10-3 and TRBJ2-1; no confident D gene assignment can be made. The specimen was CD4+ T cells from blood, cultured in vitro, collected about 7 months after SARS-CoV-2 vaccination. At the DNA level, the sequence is TGTGCCATCAGTGTGTCGTACAATGAGCAGTTCTTC. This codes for CAISVSYNEQFF.